Each of the 10 T cell receptor beta chains below was sequenced from the same sample in a study of human T cells and chemical hapten exposure. Time point of the sample: patch test 1, 2 weeks after DPC sensitization. The treatment: therapeutic diphenylcyclopropenone sensitization with weekly scalp DPC. TCRdb reprocessed the RACE reads via MiXCR and lists one record per CDR3 protein. The repertoire holds 90,000 to 120,000 distinct CDR3 sequences, with roughly 11% as singletons. Sequences were derived from whole blood, sampled in connection with sensitization to the hapten diphenylcyclopropenone (DPC). Every receptor here comes from a woman in her 40s with alopecia areata. Some clones in this sample may be carry-over from other donors' samples.

This clonotype occurred many times. The chain uses TRBV9 and TRBJ1-1, with unresolved D. Trimming pared 0 bases from V and 5 bases from J, leaving 8 bases between. CDR3 size: 13 residues. Per the germline V gene, CDR1 is SGDLS and CDR2 is YYNGEE. The CDR3 DNA reads as TGTGCCAGCAGCGTAGTGGTGGGTACTGAAGCTTTCTTT. Its protein is CASSVVVGTEAFF.

This clonotype was counted between two and nine times. The V gene is TRBV7-2, the J gene TRBJ1-1, with 7 bases aligning to TRBD1. The CDR3 is 14 amino acids. Germline CDR1 and CDR2: SGHTA and FQGNSA. V was pared by 5 bases and J by 2 bases, with 5 bases of the junction left unmatched. This CDR3 is CASSRDRTNTEAFF. Written as DNA, the CDR3 is TGTGCCAGCAGCCGGGACAGAACCAACACTGAAGCTTTCTTT.

In this sample, this clonotype turned up once. The chain joins TRBV10-3 to TRBJ2-1; maybe TRBD2 (6 bases). CDR3 length: 15 residues. Germline V gene lookup returns CDR1 ENHRY and CDR2 SYGVKD. V dropped 5 bases and J dropped 6 bases, with 17 bases sitting between them. The CDR3 loop is CAISHGGREVNEQFF. In DNA form, the CDR3 reads TGTGCCATCAGTCATGGCGGCAGGGAGGTCAATGAGCAGTTCTTC.

The table lists this clonotype with many counts. V usage is TRBV10-3 and J usage is TRBJ2-7; no firm D call. The length of the CDR3 is 12 residues. CDR1 is ENHRY, CDR2 SYGVKD, per germline. The V end was cut by 3 bases, the J end by 4 bases, with 7 bases between. CDR3 sequence: CAISEPPYEQYF. As DNA, the CDR3 is TGTGCCATCAGTGAACCCCCGTACGAGCAGTACTTC.

V and J are TRBV6-6 and TRBJ1-2, with D unresolved. The germline V and J ends were trimmed by 6 bases and 4 bases, with 15 bases remaining between them. Germline-derived CDR1 and CDR2 are MNHNY and SVGAGI (reference sequence). CDR3 length: 14 residues. The chain's CDR3 is CASSHSPDVYGYTF. CDR3 DNA sequence: TGTGCCAGCAGCCACTCGCCAGACGTCTATGGCTACACCTTC.

The chain carries TRBV7-2 and TRBJ2-7, with D unresolved. The CDR3 sequence is 14 residues long. V lost 1 base and J lost 3, with 10 bases in between. Germline CDR1 SGHTA, CDR2 FQGNSA. The CDR3 spells CASSLVVTLYEQYF. The CDR3 DNA follows: TGTGCCAGCAGCTTAGTAGTGACCCTCTACGAGCAGTACTTC. The variable domain in full, completed from reference TRBV7-2 and TRBJ2-7, reads GAGVSQSPSNKVTEKGKDVELRCDPISGHTALYWYRQSLGQGLEFLIYFQGNSAPDKSGLPSDRFSAERTGGSVSTLTIQRTQQEDSAVYLCASSLVVTLYEQYFGPGTRLTVT.

In its sample, this clonotype was seen a few times. V and J are TRBV2 and TRBJ2-5; possibly TRBD1 for D (5 bases). Trimming left V 1 base short and J 0 bases short, with 6 bases between. The CDR3 is 14 amino acids. The V gene's germline CDR1 is SNHLY and CDR2 FYNNEI. The CDR3, as DNA: TGTGCCAGCAGTGAAGGACAGTACCAAGAGACCCAGTACTTC. Encoded protein: CASSEGQYQETQYF.

This clonotype was counted between two and nine times. This chain uses TRBV3-1 with TRBJ2-7; 8 positions match TRBD2. The J segment lost 2 bases and the V segment lost 1 base, leaving 4 bases of the junction unmatched. The germline V gene encodes CDR1 LGHDT and CDR2 YNNKEL (reference sequence). The CDR3 extends over 15 amino acids. The CDR3 DNA sequence: TGTGCCAGCAGCCAAGGTTCACTAGCGGCCTACGAGCAGTACTTC. Its translation: CASSQGSLAAYEQYF.

This rearrangement joins TRBV5-4 to TRBJ1-4; D gene uncertain. Germline CDR1 SGHNT, CDR2 YYREEE (reference sequence). CDR3 length: 14 amino acids. The V end lost 5 bases, the J end lost 0 bases, and 8 bases lay between the germline ends. The CDR3 bases are TGTGCCAGCAGTAACGGTGCAACTAATGAAAAACTGTTTTTT. Amino acid sequence: CASSNGATNEKLFF.

This clonotype was seen at least ten times. The genes are TRBV6-6 and TRBJ1-1, with D unresolved. The ends were cut back, 10 bases at V and 1 base at J, with 10 bases in the middle. The CDR3 is 12 amino acids. The germline V gene encodes CDR1 MNHNY and CDR2 SVGAGI (reference sequence). DNA of the CDR3: TGTGCCACCAACAAGGGGAACACTGAAGCTTTCTTT. This sequence encodes CATNKGNTEAFF.